These 13 T cell receptor beta chains were all obtained from the same sample, sequenced in a study of identical twins. Via MiXCR, TCRdb re-called the 5' RACE reads, giving one row per CDR3 protein. Found here are some 1,600,000 distinct CDR3 sequences, under 35% of them singletons; the top ten hold 0.25% to 0.3%. The sequencing input was cord blood. The receptor source for this set is a newborn girl in good health.

J is TRBJ2-4 and V is TRBV7-2, with 12 bases lining up with TRBD2. The end of the DNA is better explained by TRBJ2-7, so the J call may be wrong. This CDR3 region has 14 residues. CDR1 SGHTA and CDR2 FQGNSA come from the germline V gene. The DNA for the CDR3 is TGTGCCATCAAGACTAGCGGGAGAGGCTACGAGCAGTACTTC. Its protein is CAIKTSGRGYEQYF.

V usage is TRBV4-1 and J usage is TRBJ2-1; 8 bases match TRBD2. Germline CDR1 and CDR2: MGHRA and YSYEKL. CDR3 length: 16 residues. V shed 5 bases, J shed 6 bases, and the junction held 12 bases outside the gene matches. CDR3 residues: CASSSTPAGAFNEQFF. CDR3 coding DNA: TGCGCCAGCAGCAGCACGCCAGCGGGAGCCTTCAATGAGCAGTTCTTC.

This clonotype has ten or more counts. V is TRBV6-2 or TRBV6-3 and J is TRBJ2-7; D is unclear. This CDR3 spans 10 amino acids. Looked up from germline, CDR1 is MNHEY and CDR2 is SVGEGT. Trimming shortened V by 10 bases and J by 3 bases, and 7 bases separated the two germline ends. Here the CDR3 reads CATIRYEQYF. The CDR3 DNA is TGTGCCACCATCCGCTACGAGCAGTACTTC.

In its sample, this clonotype was seen a few times. The J gene is TRBJ2-1, the V gene TRBV6-2 or TRBV6-3; D call uncertain. Germline CDR1 and CDR2: MNHEY and SVGEGT. The ends were cut back, 10 bases at V and 7 bases at J, with 23 bases in the middle. The CDR3 is 15 amino acids. The CDR3 DNA reads TGTGCCACCCTCCTGAAAGGGTTCAAGACGAATGAGCAGTTCTTC. It yields the protein CATLLKGFKTNEQFF.

The sample holds many counts of this clonotype. The CDR3 bases are TGCAGCGTCTATGACGGGACAGGACCCTACGAGCAGTACTTC. This sequence encodes CSVYDGTGPYEQYF. V and J are TRBV29-1 and TRBJ2-7, with 8 bases identical to TRBD1. The CDR3 sequence is 14 residues long. Germline loops: CDR1 SQVTM, CDR2 ANQGSEA. V was clipped by 6 bases and J by 2 bases; unmatched bases: 9.

V is TRBV10-3 and J is TRBJ2-4; 12 bases align to TRBD2. The J call is doubtful: the DNA matches TRBJ2-7 better. Looked up from germline, CDR1 is ENHRY and CDR2 is SYGVKD. The CDR3 consists of 15 residues. CDR3 nucleotide sequence: TGTGCCATCAGTGAGGGGGGGACTAGCGGGTACGAGCAGTACTTC. Translation gives CAISEGGTSGYEQYF.

This clonotype appeared many times. The chain is built from TRBV5-1 and TRBJ2-4; TRBD1 agrees at 7 bases. CDR1 is SGHRS and CDR2 is YFSETQ in the germline V gene. V shed 0 bases and J 2 bases; nucleotides not matched to a gene: 5. This CDR3 is built from 16 residues. CDR3 sequence reads: CASSLGLQGTKNIQYF. The CDR3 DNA reads TGCGCCAGCAGCTTGGGATTACAGGGGACCAAAAACATTCAGTACTTC.

This clonotype was detected many times. This chain links TRBV6-5 with TRBJ2-7; D is possibly TRBD1 (6 bases). V dropped 5 bases and J dropped 2 bases, with 13 bases sitting between them. The CDR3 consists of 14 residues. The germline CDR1 and CDR2 sequences are MNHEY and SVGAGI. The CDR3 DNA is TGTGCCAGCAGTAGACGGGACACAGCCTACGAGCAGTACTTC. It encodes CASSRRDTAYEQYF.

This clonotype was picked up a small number of times. The V gene is TRBV24-1, the J gene TRBJ2-7; 7 nucleotides line up with TRBD1. The junction had 8 bases not matched to a gene; V was cut back by 4 bases and J by 0 bases. From germline, CDR1 is KGHDR and CDR2 SFDVKD. The CDR3 spans 16 residues. The CDR3 DNA follows: TGTGCCACCAGTGACCCCGACAGGGCCAGCTCCTACGAGCAGTACTTC. This encodes CATSDPDRASSYEQYF.

A note on this clonotype: At one end, the junction sequence differs from germline, possibly due to a read error. The chain carries TRBV29-1 and TRBJ1-2; the D gene is possibly TRBD1 (6 bases). This CDR3 has 12 residues. Germline values: CDR1 SQVTM, CDR2 ANQGSEA. CDR3 loop: CGVVGQGNGYTF. The DNA for the CDR3 is TGCGGCGTTGTGGGGCAGGGGAATGGCTACACCTTC.

The rearrangement uses TRBV7-9 and TRBJ2-1, with 10 bases identical to TRBD2. The CDR3 runs 16 residues. Germline lookup yields CDR1 SEHNR and CDR2 FQNEAQ (reference sequence). J lost 7 bases, V lost 5 bases, and 11 bases had no gene match. CDR3 protein: CASSHPSGRLGNEQFF. CDR3 DNA sequence: TGTGCCAGCAGCCACCCTAGCGGGAGATTAGGAAATGAGCAGTTCTTC.

This clonotype showed up just a few times. This sequence joins TRBV28 and TRBJ1-4, with D maybe TRBD1 (6 bases). The V gene's germline CDR1 is MDHEN and CDR2 SYDVKM. CDR3 size: 17 residues. Trimming pared 6 bases from V and 2 bases from J, leaving 19 bases between. In DNA form, the CDR3 reads TGTGCCAGCAGCAGAACAACAGGGCAGTCGACTAATGAAAAACTGTTTTTT. Translating gives CASSRTTGQSTNEKLFF.

This chain connects TRBV28 to TRBJ2-1; no reliable D call. Trimming left V 7 bases short and J 2 bases short, with 9 bases between. The germline CDR1 and CDR2 sequences are MDHEN and SYDVKM. This CDR3 comprises 13 residues. The CDR3 here is CASTDVPYNEQFF. In nucleotides, the CDR3 is TGTGCCAGCACGGACGTACCCTACAATGAGCAGTTCTTC.